Each of the 21 T cell receptor beta chains below was sequenced from the same sample in a study of blood T cell repertoires in COVID-19. Repertoires were generated with immunoSEQ multiplex PCR, while TCRdb's copy carries only in-frame clones and drops some. The sample includes approximately 260,000 clones, 89% of them seen just once. Specimen: peripheral blood. Receptors were obtained from a woman between 40 and 55 years old who had recovered from COVID-19.

The V and J genes are TRBV7-2 and TRBJ1-2; the match to TRBD1 covers 9 bases. V shed 4 bases, J shed 6 bases, and the junction held 6 bases outside the gene matches. Germline CDR1 SGHTA, CDR2 FQGNSA. CDR3 size: 14 residues. The CDR3 nucleotides are TGTGCCAGCAGCTCGGGACAGGGTATGAATGGCTACACCTTC. This translates into CASSSGQGMNGYTF.

The V gene is TRBV19, the J gene TRBJ1-1; 7 bases are shared with TRBD1. The germline V gene encodes CDR1 LNHDA and CDR2 SQIVND (reference sequence). Trimming took 5 bases from V and 0 from J; bases not matched to a gene: 12. This CDR3 has 17 amino acids. The CDR3 bases are TGTGCCAGTAGTCTCTCGACAGGGCTGGGCGTGAACACTGAAGCTTTCTTT. Translated, it gives CASSLSTGLGVNTEAFF.

The chain has TRBV3-1 (or the pseudogene TRBV3-2) and TRBJ1-2; D is ambiguous. This CDR3 is 14 amino acids long. With 4 bases removed from V and 2 bases from J, the gap between germline ends came to 11 bases. Germline loops: CDR1 LGHDT, CDR2 YNNKEL (reference sequence). This CDR3 reads CASSPLRGNYGYTF. CDR3 coding DNA: TGTGCCAGCAGCCCGCTCAGAGGAAACTATGGCTACACCTTC.

The V call is TRBV24-1, the J call TRBJ1-5; no definite D call. CDR1 KGHDR and CDR2 SFDVKD come from the germline V gene. The V end lost 0 bases, the J end lost 4 bases, and 6 bases lay between the germline ends. The CDR3 contains 14 residues. DNA of the CDR3: TGTGCCACCAGTGATTTGACAGTTAATCAGCCCCAGCATTTT. Translating it yields CATSDLTVNQPQHF.

The chain recombines TRBV25-1 with TRBJ2-6; 12 bases fit TRBD1. The CDR3 spans 17 residues. V gave up 6 bases and J gave up 4 bases; unmatched junction bases: 7. Germline values: CDR1 MGHDK, CDR2 SYGVNS. The CDR3: CASRVGTGGTGANVLTF. In DNA form, the CDR3 reads TGTGCCAGCAGAGTTGGGACAGGGGGCACCGGGGCCAACGTCCTGACTTTC.

The V call is TRBV2, the J call TRBJ2-7; 7 nucleotides line up with TRBD2. CDR3 length: 14 amino acids. Germline-derived CDR1 and CDR2 are SNHLY and FYNNEI. After removal of 3 bases from V and 4 bases from J, the junction contained 6 bases not matched to a gene. The CDR3 sequence: CASSDAGREYEQYF. CDR3 nucleotide sequence: TGTGCCAGCAGTGATGCAGGGAGGGAATACGAGCAGTACTTC.

The chain combines TRBV6-1 with TRBJ1-2, with 9 bases lining up with TRBD1. The CDR3 runs 13 residues. J gave up 3 bases and V 6 bases, and 2 bases lay outside the gene matches. Germline V gene lookup returns CDR1 MNHNS and CDR2 SASEGT. The DNA for the CDR3 is TGTGCCAGCAGCCGGGACAGGGACTATGGCTACACCTTC. This gives the protein CASSRDRDYGYTF.

This chain uses TRBV19 with TRBJ2-2, with D possibly being TRBD2 (6 bases). The CDR3 is made up of 15 amino acids. V was clipped by 1 base and J by 6 bases, with 12 bases between them. Germline lookup yields CDR1 LNHDA and CDR2 SQIVND (reference sequence). The CDR3 DNA reads TGTGCCAGTAGTATAGCGGGGGTCCCATCCGGGGAGCTGTTTTTT. It codes for CASSIAGVPSGELFF. The entire variable domain, with the rest obtained from reference TRBV19 and TRBJ2-2, is as follows: DGGITQSPKYLFRKEGQNVTLSCEQNLNHDAMYWYRQDPGQGLRLIYYSQIVNDFQKGDIAEGYSVSREKKESFPLTVTSAQKNPTAFYLCASSIAGVPSGELFFGEGSRLTVL.

This chain links TRBV11-2 with TRBJ1-4; D unresolved. The CDR3 spans 13 residues. Germline assignment: CDR1 SGHAT and CDR2 FQNNGV. Trimming shortened V by 1 base and J by 8 bases, and 8 bases separated the two germline ends. Here the CDR3 DNA reads TGTGCCAGCAGCTTAGGCTCGAGAGAAAAACTGTTTTTT. Amino acid sequence: CASSLGSREKLFF.

The V call is TRBV6-2 or TRBV6-3, the J call TRBJ1-3; 9 nucleotides line up with TRBD1. This CDR3 region has 17 residues. Germline CDR1 MNHEY, CDR2 SVGEGT. J lost 2 bases, V lost 4 bases, and 9 bases had no gene match. Here the CDR3 reads CASSLEDYRGPGNTIYF. CDR3 nucleotides: TGTGCCAGCAGTTTGGAGGACTACAGGGGGCCTGGAAACACCATATATTTT.

This clone was seen only once. The chain recombines TRBV4-2 with TRBJ1-2, with D perhaps matching TRBD1 (5 bases). V gave up 4 bases and J gave up 4 bases, with 22 bases separating them. This CDR3 contains 17 residues. The germline V gene encodes CDR1 LGHNA and CDR2 YNFKEQ. This chain's CDR3 is CASSPGGSLGIGYGYTF. In nucleotides, the CDR3 is TGTGCCAGCAGCCCGGGGGGATCATTGGGGATTGGCTATGGCTACACCTTC.

CDR3 sequence reads: CASSFPTSGNTDTQYF. CDR3 nucleotides: TGTGCCAGCAGTTTCCCGACTAGCGGAAACACAGATACGCAGTATTTT. This sequence joins TRBV28 and TRBJ2-3, with TRBD2 matching over 9 bases. The V gene's germline CDR1 is MDHEN and CDR2 SYDVKM. The CDR3 loop spans 16 amino acids. With 3 bases clipped from V and 2 bases from J, the junction kept 6 bases outside the gene matches.

The rearrangement links TRBV2 to TRBJ1-2; 8 bases line up with TRBD1. With V trimmed by 8 bases and J by 2 bases, 4 bases remained unmatched. The CDR3 is 13 residues long. Germline CDR1 is SNHLY and CDR2 is FYNNEI. CDR3 amino acids: CASWPGGNYGYTF. Here the CDR3 DNA reads TGTGCCAGCTGGCCAGGGGGCAACTATGGCTACACCTTC. Full variable domain (missing parts from reference TRBV2 and TRBJ1-2): EPEVTQTPSHQVTQMGQEVILRCVPISNHLYFYWYRQILGQKVEFLVSFYNNEISEKSEIFDDQFSVERPDGSNFTLKIRSTKLEDSAMYFCASWPGGNYGYTFGSGTRLTVV.

This chain connects TRBV6-6 to TRBJ1-1; D gene ambiguous. The V end lost 6 bases, the J end lost 3 bases, and 20 bases lay between the germline ends. The germline V gene has CDR1 MNHNY and CDR2 SVGAGI (reference sequence). The CDR3 has 16 amino acids. The CDR3 bases are TGTGCCAGCAGCCACCACTCACCACGGGAGGACACTGAAGCTTTCTTT. This gives the protein CASSHHSPREDTEAFF.

J is TRBJ1-1 and V is TRBV7-9; the D gene is possibly TRBD1 (5 bases). The CDR3 sequence is 13 residues long. Germline CDR1 SEHNR, CDR2 FQNEAQ (reference sequence). V dropped 5 bases and J dropped 1 base, with 8 bases sitting between them. The CDR3 loop is CASSATGNTEAFF. DNA of the CDR3: TGTGCCAGCAGCGCTACAGGGAACACTGAAGCTTTCTTT. Full variable domain (remainder filled in from reference TRBV7-9 and TRBJ1-1): DTGVSQNPRHKITKRGQNVTFRCDPISEHNRLYWYRQTLGQGPEFLTYFQNEAQLEKSRLLSDRFSAERPKGSFSTLEIQRTEQGDSAMYLCASSATGNTEAFFGQGTRLTVV.

The CDR3 DNA reads as TGTGCCAGCAGTCCGCAGGACATCACAGATACGCAGTATTTT. Translated, it gives CASSPQDITDTQYF. V usage is TRBV28 and J usage is TRBJ2-3; a weak D match, TRBD1 (5 bases). The V end was cut by 5 bases, the J end by 2 bases, with 11 bases between. The CDR3 contains 14 residues. The germline V gene encodes CDR1 MDHEN and CDR2 SYDVKM.

Only one count was recorded for this clone. This sequence joins TRBV10-3 and TRBJ2-1; TRBD2 might be the D (5 bases). The CDR3 runs 14 residues. Germline values: CDR1 ENHRY, CDR2 SYGVKD. The V end was cut by 5 bases, the J end by 7 bases, with 15 bases between. The DNA for the CDR3 is TGTGCCATCAGTATGGACTCCTCTGGGAATGAGCAGTTCTTC. Its protein product is CAISMDSSGNEQFF.

The chain is built from TRBV10-3 and TRBJ2-1; 7 bases map to TRBD1. V shed 4 bases, J shed 8 bases, and the junction held 5 bases outside the gene matches. Per the germline V gene, CDR1 is ENHRY and CDR2 is SYGVKD. This CDR3 has 13 residues. The CDR3 DNA reads TGTGCCATCAGTGGCTACAGGGGTGATGAGCAGTTCTTC. Its translation is CAISGYRGDEQFF.

This chain connects TRBV5-1 to TRBJ1-5; 12 nucleotides line up with TRBD1. The V and J ends lost 0 bases and 11 bases, in that order; junction bases with no gene match: 9. CDR3 size: 16 residues. Per the germline V gene, CDR1 is SGHRS and CDR2 is YFSETQ. The CDR3 loop is CASSLGLGQGATTQHF. For the CDR3, the DNA is TGCGCCAGCAGCTTGGGTCTGGGACAGGGGGCCACGACCCAGCATTTT.

The CDR3 region is CASSYSNSYGYTF. The CDR3 nucleotides read TGTGCCAGCAGTTACTCGAACAGCTATGGCTACACCTTC. V usage is TRBV6-5 and J usage is TRBJ1-2; D call uncertain. This CDR3 has 13 residues. In germline, CDR1 is MNHEY, CDR2 SVGAGI. Trimming left V 0 bases short and J 4 bases short, with 6 bases between.

The chain uses TRBV9 and TRBJ1-1; the D is unclear. V lost 3 bases and J 7 bases, leaving 13 bases between the germline ends. The CDR3 covers 13 residues. Germline CDR1 is SGDLS and CDR2 is YYNGEE. CDR3 in DNA: TGTGCCAGCAGCGCGACTCTCCAAGGTGAAGCTTTCTTT. Translated: CASSATLQGEAFF. The variable domain in full, with the rest retrieved from reference TRBV9 and TRBJ1-1, is DSGVTQTPKHLITATGQRVTLRCSPRSGDLSVYWYQQSLDQGLQFLIQYYNGEERAKGNILERFSAQQFPDLHSELNLSSLELGDSALYFCASSATLQGEAFFGQGTRLTVV.